This T cell receptor beta chain stems from a study of post-analysis software for immune sequencing data. This clonotype has a handful of counts. Its antigen is unidentified. Unique molecular identifiers featured in each of the TCR beta cDNA libraries. TCRdb ran MiXCR on the PCR reads and lists one entry per CDR3 protein. The sample holds hundreds of thousands of distinct CDR3 sequences; roughly 29% are singletons and the top ten take 0.5% to 0.6%. With V trimmed by 5 bases and J by 4 bases, 14 bases remained unmatched. Germline V CDR1 and CDR2: SEHNR, FQNEAQ (reference sequence). The CDR3 is 17 amino acids. Notes on the study in general: There were several TRBV segments more frequent in patients than controls, and TRBV5-6, TRBV5-1 and TRBV20-1 were among them. Significantly lower normalized Chao1 diversity was found in patients with multiple sclerosis relative to controls.

Sample: blood. V usage is TRBV7-9 and J usage is TRBJ2-5, with 9 bases matching TRBD2. The sequence was collected from a girl aged 10-17 years with multiple sclerosis. The CDR3 sequence: CASSPYLGGRVGETQYF. Written as DNA, the CDR3 is TGTGCCAGCAGCCCCTACCTCGGCGGGAGGGTTGGAGAGACCCAGTACTTC.